The clone carrying this T cell receptor (beta chain) has only a few counts. Its antigen is undetermined. The V end was cut by 6 bases, the J end by 5 bases, with 16 bases between. Per the germline V gene, CDR1 is SQVTM and CDR2 is ANQGSEA. The CDR3 loop spans 13 amino acids. MiXCR, applied by TCRdb to the RT-PCR reads, yields one record per CDR3 protein. The sample contains under 750,000 distinct CDR3 sequences, approximately 12% of which appear only once. These data are taken from a study of response to subunit inactivated influenza vaccine. Study conclusions and caveats: Seasonal influenza vaccination, on each occasion, was suggested by the authors to recruit few new T cells.

The rearrangement uses TRBV29-1 and TRBJ1-1; possible D gene TRBD1, 5 bases. This receptor was identified in a man aged 45-65 years who received an inactivated influenza vaccine. The sample consisted of PBMCs from blood, taken on the day of vaccination. The CDR3 nucleotides are TGCAGCGTGCATGGGGCCCAAGGGACTGAAGCTTTCTTT. Amino acids: CSVHGAQGTEAFF.